This entry features one T cell receptor beta chain sequence. Its specificity is unknown. TCR sequencing used cDNA made by reverse transcription of extracted RNA. Sequencing was performed with immunoSEQ multiplex PCR; in TCRdb, only in-frame clones are kept and a portion is missing. The table records over 200,000 clones, approximately 52% of them present only once. The germline CDR1 and CDR2 sequences are KGHSH and LQKENI. V was pared by 4 bases and J by 3 bases, with 10 bases between. The CDR3 has 13 residues. This entry comes from a study of CD8+ T cells in alopecia areata. Study-wide background: The study gave tofacitinib for 6 to 18 months, then 6 months off drug.

General study results and limits: Clonality exceeded that of normal scalp in lesional scalp, most notably in alopecia totalis/universalis. The study found TCR sharing across patients less clear than in mice, possibly for HLA reasons.

The sequence came from a human donor with alopecia areata. V gene TRBV18 combines with J gene TRBJ2-7; the D gene could be TRBD1 or TRBD2 (6 bases each). The material sequenced was CD4+ T cells sorted from blood, taken at week 0. CDR3 coding DNA: TGTGCCAGCTCACAGGGGGGAAACTACGAGCAGTACTTC. This sequence encodes CASSQGGNYEQYF. Combining the CDR3 with reference TRBV18 and TRBJ2-7 gives the whole variable domain NAGVMQNPRHLVRRRGQEARLRCSPMKGHSHVYWYRQLPEEGLKFMVYLQKENIIDESGMPKERFSAEFPKEGPSILRIQQVVRGDSAAYFCASSQGGNYEQYFGPGTRLTVT.